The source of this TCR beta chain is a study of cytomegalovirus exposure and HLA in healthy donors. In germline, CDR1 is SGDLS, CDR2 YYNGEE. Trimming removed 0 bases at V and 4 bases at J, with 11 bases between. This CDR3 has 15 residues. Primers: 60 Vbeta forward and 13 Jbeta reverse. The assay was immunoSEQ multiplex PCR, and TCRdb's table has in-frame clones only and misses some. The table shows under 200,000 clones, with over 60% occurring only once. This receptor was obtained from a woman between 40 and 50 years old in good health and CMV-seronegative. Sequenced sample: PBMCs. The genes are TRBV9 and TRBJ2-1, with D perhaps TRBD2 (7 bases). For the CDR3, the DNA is TGTGCCAGCAGCGTAGGAGGGGGGGAGTACAATGAGCAGTTCTTC. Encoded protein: CASSVGGGEYNEQFF.